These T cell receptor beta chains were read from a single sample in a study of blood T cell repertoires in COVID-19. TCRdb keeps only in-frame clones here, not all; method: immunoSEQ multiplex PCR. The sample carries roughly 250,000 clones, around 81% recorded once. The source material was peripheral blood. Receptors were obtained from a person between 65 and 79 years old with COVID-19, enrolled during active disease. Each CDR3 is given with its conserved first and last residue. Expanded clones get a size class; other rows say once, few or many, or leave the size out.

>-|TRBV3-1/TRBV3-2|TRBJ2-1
CASSQDFTGASGTYNEQFF
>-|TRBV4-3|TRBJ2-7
CASSQDLAGPYEQYF
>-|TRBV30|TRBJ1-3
CAWRLPGGNTIYF
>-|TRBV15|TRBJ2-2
CATSRDVGHAGELFF
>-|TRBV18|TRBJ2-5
CASLTTTGETQYF
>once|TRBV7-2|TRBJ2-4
CASSGLAKNIQYF
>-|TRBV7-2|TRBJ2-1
CASSPRRGVHNEQFF
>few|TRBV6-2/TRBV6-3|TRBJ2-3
CASSYSSRGGTQYF
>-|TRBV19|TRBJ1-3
CASSPMGVAGNTIYF
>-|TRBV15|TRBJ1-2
CATSNRAQGAPSGYTF
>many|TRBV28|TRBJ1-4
CASSNRIGNEKLFF
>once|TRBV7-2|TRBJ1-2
CASSPGAAGGYGYTF
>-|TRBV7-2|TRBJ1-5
CASGSGNQPQHF
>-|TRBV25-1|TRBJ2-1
CASSEYSGGAYNEQFF
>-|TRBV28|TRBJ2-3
CATAATGDTQYF
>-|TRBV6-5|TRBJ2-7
CASRGTYEQYF
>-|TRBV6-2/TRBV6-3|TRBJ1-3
CASSFLASGNTIYF
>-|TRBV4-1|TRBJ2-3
CASSPDRATQYF
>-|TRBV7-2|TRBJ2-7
CASSLSLAGSLEQYF
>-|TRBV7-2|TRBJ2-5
CASSFAGYETQYF
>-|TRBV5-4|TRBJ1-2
CASSFIGLARGYTF
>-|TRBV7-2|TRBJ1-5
CASSRDRSNNQPQHF
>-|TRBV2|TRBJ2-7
CASRPGQVFSYEQYF
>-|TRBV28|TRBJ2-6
CASSLMGHSSGANVLTF
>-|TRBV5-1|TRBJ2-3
CASSLGSSGGIFADTQYF
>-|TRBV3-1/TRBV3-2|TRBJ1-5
CASSQDRTREQPQHF
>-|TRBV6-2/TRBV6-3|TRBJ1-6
CASSPDGATGSSSPLHF
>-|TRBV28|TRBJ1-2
CASNPTGGSYGYTF
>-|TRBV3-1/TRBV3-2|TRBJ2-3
CASSQALLAGGSDTQYF
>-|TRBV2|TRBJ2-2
CASSKRGSTGELFF
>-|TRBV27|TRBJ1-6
CASSLGDGQGRSPLHF
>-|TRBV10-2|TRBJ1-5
CASSVGGGQPQHF
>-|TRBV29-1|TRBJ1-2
CSARTGGDGYTF
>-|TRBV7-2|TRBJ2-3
CASSPRPSGVLDTQYF
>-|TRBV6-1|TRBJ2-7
CASSESKGEF
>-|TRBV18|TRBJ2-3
CASSPTGETDTQYF
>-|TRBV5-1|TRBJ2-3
CASSLGASGSHTDTQYF
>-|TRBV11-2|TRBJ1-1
CASSLVYTEAFF
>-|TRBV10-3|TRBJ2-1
CAISDHAVSYNEQFF
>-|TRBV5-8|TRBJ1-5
CASMPRDRASQPQHF
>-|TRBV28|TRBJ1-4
CASSYLQLQNEKLFF
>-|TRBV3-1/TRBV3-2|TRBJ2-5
CASSHLLTVGGEAQYF
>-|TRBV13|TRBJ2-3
CASSYVGGDLTDTQYF
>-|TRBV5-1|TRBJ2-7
CASSSGLGRGEQYF
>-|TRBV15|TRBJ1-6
CATSRDHGRGNSPLHF